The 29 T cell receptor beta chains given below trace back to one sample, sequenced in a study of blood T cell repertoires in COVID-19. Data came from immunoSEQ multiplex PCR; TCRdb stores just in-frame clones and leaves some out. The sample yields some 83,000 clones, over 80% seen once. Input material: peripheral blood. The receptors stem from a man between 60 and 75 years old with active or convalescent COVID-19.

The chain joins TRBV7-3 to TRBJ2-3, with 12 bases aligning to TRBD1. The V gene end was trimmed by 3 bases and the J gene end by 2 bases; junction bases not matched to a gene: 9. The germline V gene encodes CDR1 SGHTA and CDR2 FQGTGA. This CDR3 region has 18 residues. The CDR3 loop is CASSLGQGARDVTDTQYF. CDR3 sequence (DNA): TGTGCCAGCAGCTTGGGACAGGGGGCGCGGGATGTCACAGATACGCAGTATTTT.

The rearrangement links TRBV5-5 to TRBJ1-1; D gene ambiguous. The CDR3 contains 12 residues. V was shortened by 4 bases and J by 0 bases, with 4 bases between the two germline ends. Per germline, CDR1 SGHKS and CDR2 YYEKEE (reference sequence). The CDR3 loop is CASSQMNTEAFF. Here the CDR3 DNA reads TGTGCCAGCAGCCAGATGAACACTGAAGCTTTCTTT.

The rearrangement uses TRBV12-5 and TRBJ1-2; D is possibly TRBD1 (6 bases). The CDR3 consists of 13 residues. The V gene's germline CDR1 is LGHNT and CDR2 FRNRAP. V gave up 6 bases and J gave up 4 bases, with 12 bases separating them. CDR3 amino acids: CASGTGYGYGYTF. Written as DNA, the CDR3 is TGTGCTAGTGGCACAGGGTACGGCTATGGCTACACCTTC.

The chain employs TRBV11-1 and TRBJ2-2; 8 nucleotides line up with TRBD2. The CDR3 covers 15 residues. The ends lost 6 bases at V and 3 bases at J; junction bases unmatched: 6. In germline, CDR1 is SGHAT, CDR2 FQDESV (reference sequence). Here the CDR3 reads CASRRGLVDTGELFF. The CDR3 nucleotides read TGTGCCAGCAGGAGGGGACTAGTCGACACCGGGGAGCTGTTTTTT.

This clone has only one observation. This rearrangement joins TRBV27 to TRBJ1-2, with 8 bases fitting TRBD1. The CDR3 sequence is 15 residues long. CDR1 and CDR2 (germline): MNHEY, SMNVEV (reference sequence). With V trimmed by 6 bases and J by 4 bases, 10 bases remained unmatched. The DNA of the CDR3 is TGTGCCAGCAGAGCGCAGGGGGCGCCCGGCTATGGCTACACCTTC. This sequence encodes CASRAQGAPGYGYTF.

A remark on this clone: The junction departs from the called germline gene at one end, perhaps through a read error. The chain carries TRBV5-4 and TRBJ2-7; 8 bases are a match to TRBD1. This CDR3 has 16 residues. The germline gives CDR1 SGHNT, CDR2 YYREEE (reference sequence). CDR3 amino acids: CASSSGKDRVSSEQYF. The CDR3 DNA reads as TGTGCCAGCAGCTCTGGGAAGGACAGGGTATCCTCCGAGCAGTACTTC.

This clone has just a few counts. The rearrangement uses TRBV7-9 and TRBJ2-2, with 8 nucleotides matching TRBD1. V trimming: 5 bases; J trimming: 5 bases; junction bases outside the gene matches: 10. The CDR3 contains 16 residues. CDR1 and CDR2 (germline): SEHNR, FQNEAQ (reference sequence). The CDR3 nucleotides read TGTGCCAGCAGCGCTTTTGGACAGGGCTTAACCGGGGAGCTGTTTTTT. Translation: CASSAFGQGLTGELFF.

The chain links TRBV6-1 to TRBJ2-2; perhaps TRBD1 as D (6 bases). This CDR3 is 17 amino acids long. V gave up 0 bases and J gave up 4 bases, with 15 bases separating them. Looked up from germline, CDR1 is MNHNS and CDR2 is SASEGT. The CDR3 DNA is TGTGCCAGCAGTGAAGCGGACAGATGGACCTCCACCGGGGAGCTGTTTTTT. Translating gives CASSEADRWTSTGELFF.

CDR3 loop: CASSYPGSPYGYTF. Written as DNA, the CDR3 is TGTGCCAGCAGTTATCCGGGGAGCCCCTATGGCTACACCTTC. This sequence joins TRBV6-6 and TRBJ1-2; D gene uncertain. Germline-derived CDR1 and CDR2 are MNHNY and SVGAGI (reference sequence). The V gene lost 3 bases and the J gene lost 4 bases, with 12 bases spanning the gap. CDR3 size: 14 residues.

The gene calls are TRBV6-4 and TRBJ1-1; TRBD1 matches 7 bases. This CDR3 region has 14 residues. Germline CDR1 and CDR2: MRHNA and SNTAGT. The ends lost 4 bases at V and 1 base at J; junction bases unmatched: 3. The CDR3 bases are TGTGCCAGCAGTGCTTCAGGGGGGAACACTGAAGCTTTCTTT. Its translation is CASSASGGNTEAFF.

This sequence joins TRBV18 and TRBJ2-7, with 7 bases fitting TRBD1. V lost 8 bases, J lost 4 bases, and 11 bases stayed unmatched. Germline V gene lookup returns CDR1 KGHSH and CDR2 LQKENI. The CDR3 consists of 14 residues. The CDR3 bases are TGTGCCAGCCAGAACCTCGGGACAGAATACGAGCAGTACTTC. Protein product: CASQNLGTEYEQYF.

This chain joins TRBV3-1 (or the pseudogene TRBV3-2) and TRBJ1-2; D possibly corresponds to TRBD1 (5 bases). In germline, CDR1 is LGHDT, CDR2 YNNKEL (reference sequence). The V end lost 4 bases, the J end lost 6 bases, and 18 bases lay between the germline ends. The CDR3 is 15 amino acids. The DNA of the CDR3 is TGTGCCAGCAGCCGTGGGGGGATGGCTTTAAATGGCTACACCTTC. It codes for CASSRGGMALNGYTF.

CDR3 nucleotide sequence: TGTGCCAGTGGATACACCCGGGGAAACACTGAAGCTTTCTTT. Its protein product is CASGYTRGNTEAFF. This chain joins TRBV19 and TRBJ1-1; no clear D. V was cut by 8 bases and J by 2 bases, with 15 bases left in between. The germline gives CDR1 LNHDA, CDR2 SQIVND (reference sequence). This CDR3 contains 14 residues.

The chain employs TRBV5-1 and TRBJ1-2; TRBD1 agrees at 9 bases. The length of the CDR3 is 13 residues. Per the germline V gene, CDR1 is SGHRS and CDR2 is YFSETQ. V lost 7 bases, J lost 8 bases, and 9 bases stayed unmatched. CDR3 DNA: TGCGCCAGCGGAATGGGACAGGGAAACGGCTACACCTTC. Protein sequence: CASGMGQGNGYTF.

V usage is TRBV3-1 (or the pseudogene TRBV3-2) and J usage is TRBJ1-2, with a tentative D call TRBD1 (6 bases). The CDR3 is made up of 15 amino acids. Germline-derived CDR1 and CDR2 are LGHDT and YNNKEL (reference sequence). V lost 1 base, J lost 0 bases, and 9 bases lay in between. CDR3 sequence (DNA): TGTGCCAGCAGCCAAGGAACAGGGTCTAACTATGGCTACACCTTC. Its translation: CASSQGTGSNYGYTF.

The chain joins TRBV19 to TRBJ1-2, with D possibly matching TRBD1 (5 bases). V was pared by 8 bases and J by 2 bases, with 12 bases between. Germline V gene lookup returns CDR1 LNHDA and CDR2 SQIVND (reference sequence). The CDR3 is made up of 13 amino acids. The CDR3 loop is CASSYQGNYGYTF. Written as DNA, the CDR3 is TGTGCCAGTTCGTACCAGGGAAACTATGGCTACACCTTC.

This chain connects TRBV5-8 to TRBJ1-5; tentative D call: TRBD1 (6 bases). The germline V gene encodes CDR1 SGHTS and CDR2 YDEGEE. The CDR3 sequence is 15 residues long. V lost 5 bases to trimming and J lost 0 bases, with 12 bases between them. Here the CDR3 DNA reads TGTGCCAGCAGGCACCAGGGGATTAGCAATCAGCCCCAGCATTTT. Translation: CASRHQGISNQPQHF.

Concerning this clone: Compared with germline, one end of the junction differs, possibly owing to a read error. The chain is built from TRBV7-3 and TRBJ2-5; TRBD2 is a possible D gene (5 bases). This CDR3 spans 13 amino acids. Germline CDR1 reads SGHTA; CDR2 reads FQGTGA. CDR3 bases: TGTGCCAGCAGCTTAGGACTCGCAGAGACCCAATACTTC. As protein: CASSLGLAETQYF.

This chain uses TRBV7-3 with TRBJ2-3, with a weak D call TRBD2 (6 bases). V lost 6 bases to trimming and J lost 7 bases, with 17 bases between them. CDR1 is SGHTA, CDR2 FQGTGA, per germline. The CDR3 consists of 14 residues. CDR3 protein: CASSPSLATNTQYF. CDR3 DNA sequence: TGTGCCAGCAGTCCCTCTCTAGCGACGAATACGCAGTATTTT. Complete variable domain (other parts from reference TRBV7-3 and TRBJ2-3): GAGVSQTPSNKVTEKGKYVELRCDPISGHTALYWYRQSLGQGPEFLIYFQGTGAADDSGLPNDRFFAVRPEGSVSTLKIQRTERGDSAVYLCASSPSLATNTQYFGPGTRLTVL.

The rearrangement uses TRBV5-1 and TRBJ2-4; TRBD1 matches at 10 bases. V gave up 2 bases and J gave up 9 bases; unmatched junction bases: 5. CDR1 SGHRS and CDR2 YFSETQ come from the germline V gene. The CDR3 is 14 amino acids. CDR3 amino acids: CASSLGQGVGIQYF. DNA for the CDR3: TGCGCCAGCAGCTTAGGACAGGGGGTCGGCATTCAGTACTTC.

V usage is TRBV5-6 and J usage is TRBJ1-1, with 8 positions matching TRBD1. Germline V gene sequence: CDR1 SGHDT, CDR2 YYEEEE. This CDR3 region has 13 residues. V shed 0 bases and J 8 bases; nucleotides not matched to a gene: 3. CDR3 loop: CASSLGDRIEAFF. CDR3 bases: TGTGCCAGCAGCTTGGGGGACAGGATCGAAGCTTTCTTT. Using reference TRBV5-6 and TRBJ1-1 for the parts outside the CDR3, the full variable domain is DAGVTQSPTHLIKTRGQQVTLRCSPKSGHDTVSWYQQALGQGPQFIFQYYEEEERQRGNFPDRFSGHQFPNYSSELNVNALLLGDSALYLCASSLGDRIEAFFGQGTRLTVV.

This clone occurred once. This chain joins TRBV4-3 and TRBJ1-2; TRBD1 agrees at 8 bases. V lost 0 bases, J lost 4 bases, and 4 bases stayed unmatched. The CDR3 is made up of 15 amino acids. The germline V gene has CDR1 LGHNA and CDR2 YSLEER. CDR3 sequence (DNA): TGCGCCAGCAGCCAAGACGACAGGGGACCCTATGGCTACACCTTC. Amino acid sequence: CASSQDDRGPYGYTF.

This CDR3 reads CASSNSGGTEAFF. CDR3 nucleotide sequence: TGTGCCAGTAGTAATTCAGGGGGGACTGAAGCTTTCTTT. The V and J genes are TRBV19 and TRBJ1-1; TRBD1 matches at 7 bases. The CDR3 spans 13 residues. V gave up 4 bases and J gave up 5 bases; unmatched junction bases: 4. Germline V lookup: CDR1 LNHDA, CDR2 SQIVND (reference sequence).

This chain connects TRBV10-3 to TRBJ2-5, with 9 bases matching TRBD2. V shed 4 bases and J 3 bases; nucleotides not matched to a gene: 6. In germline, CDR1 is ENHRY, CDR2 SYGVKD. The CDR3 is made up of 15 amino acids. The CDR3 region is CAISGEASGEETQYF. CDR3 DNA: TGTGCCATCAGTGGGGAGGCTAGCGGGGAAGAGACCCAGTACTTC.

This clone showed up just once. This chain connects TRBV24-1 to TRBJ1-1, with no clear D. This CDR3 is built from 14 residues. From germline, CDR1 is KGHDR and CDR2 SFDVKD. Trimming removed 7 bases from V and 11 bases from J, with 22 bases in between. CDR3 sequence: CATSRGSSYLWAFF. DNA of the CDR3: TGTGCCACCAGCCGGGGTAGCTCATACTTGTGGGCTTTCTTT.

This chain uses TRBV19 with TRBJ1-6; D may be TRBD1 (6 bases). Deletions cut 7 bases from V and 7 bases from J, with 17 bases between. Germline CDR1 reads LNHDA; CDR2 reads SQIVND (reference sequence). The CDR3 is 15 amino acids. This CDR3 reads CASTVDSLGNSPLHF. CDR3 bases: TGTGCCAGTACCGTGGACAGCCTCGGGAATTCACCCCTCCACTTT.

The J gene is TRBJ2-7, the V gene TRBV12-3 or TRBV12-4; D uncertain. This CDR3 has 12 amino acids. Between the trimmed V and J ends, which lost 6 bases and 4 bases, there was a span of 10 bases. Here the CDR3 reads CASSPAQYEQYF. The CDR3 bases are TGTGCCAGCAGCCCCGCCCAGTACGAGCAGTACTTC.

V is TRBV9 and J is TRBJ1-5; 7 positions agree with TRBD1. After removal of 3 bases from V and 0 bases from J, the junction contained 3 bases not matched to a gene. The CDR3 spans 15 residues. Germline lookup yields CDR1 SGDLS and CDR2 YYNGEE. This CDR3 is CASSAGQNSNQPQHF. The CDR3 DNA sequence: TGTGCCAGCAGCGCGGGACAGAATAGCAATCAGCCCCAGCATTTT.

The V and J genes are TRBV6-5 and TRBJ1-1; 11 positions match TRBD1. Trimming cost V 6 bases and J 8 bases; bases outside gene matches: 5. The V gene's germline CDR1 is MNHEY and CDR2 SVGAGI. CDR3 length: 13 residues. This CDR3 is CASSRDRGAEAFF. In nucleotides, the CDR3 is TGTGCCAGCAGCCGGGACAGGGGGGCAGAAGCTTTCTTT.